This entry lists 32 T cell receptor beta chains sequenced from one sample in a study of T-cell reconstitution after alpha-beta-depleted transplantation in children. As it was prepared, the TCRbeta library received unique molecular identifiers. TCRdb used MiXCR to reprocess the PCR reads, holding one entry per CDR3 protein. This sample has roughly 670,000 distinct CDR3 sequences, with less than 15% found just once. The input for sequencing was PBMCs, taken before TCRalphabeta/CD19-depleted stem cell transplant. These receptors all come from a girl aged 2-10 years with congenital amegakaryocytic thrombocytopenia, due to receive a stem cell transplant.

In this sample, this clonotype turned up a few times. The V call is TRBV7-9, the J call TRBJ1-5; D is unresolved. The CDR3 consists of 14 residues. The germline V and J ends were trimmed by 1 base and 9 bases, with 13 bases remaining between them. Germline V lookup: CDR1 SEHNR, CDR2 FQNEAQ (reference sequence). The CDR3, as DNA: TGTGCCAGCAGCTTAGGGGAGCTATTCGGGCCCCAGCATTTT. Its protein is CASSLGELFGPQHF. Combining the CDR3 with reference TRBV7-9 and TRBJ1-5 gives the whole variable domain DTGVSQNPRHKITKRGQNVTFRCDPISEHNRLYWYRQTLGQGPEFLTYFQNEAQLEKSRLLSDRFSAERPKGSFSTLEIQRTEQGDSAMYLCASSLGELFGPQHFGDGTRLSIL.

Ten or more counts support this clonotype. The genes are TRBV10-3 and TRBJ2-7, with a tentative D call TRBD1 (5 bases). Trimming removed 2 bases from V and 3 bases from J, with 14 bases in between. Germline V gene data show CDR1 as ENHRY and CDR2 as SYGVKD. This CDR3 has 15 amino acids. The CDR3 DNA is TGTGCCATCAGTGAGGACGACAGCCAAAACTACGAGCAGTACTTC. The encoded protein is CAISEDDSQNYEQYF.

CDR3: CASSFRRTGAGELFF. The DNA for the CDR3 is TGTGCCAGCAGTTTTCGACGAACTGGGGCCGGGGAGCTGTTTTTT. V usage is TRBV6-2 or TRBV6-3 and J usage is TRBJ2-2; the D is unclear. V lost 4 bases to trimming and J lost 6 bases, with 15 bases between them. CDR1 is MNHEY, CDR2 SVGEGT, per germline. The CDR3 is 15 residues long.

The chain recombines TRBV5-6 with TRBJ2-1; the D gene is possibly TRBD2 (6 bases). Germline V gene sequence: CDR1 SGHDT, CDR2 YYEEEE. CDR3 length: 15 amino acids. Trimming removed 2 bases at V and 9 bases at J, with 18 bases between. Here the CDR3 reads CASSFFRGNGSEQFF. Written as DNA, the CDR3 is TGTGCCAGCAGCTTCTTCCGCGGGAACGGCAGTGAGCAGTTCTTC. Using reference TRBV5-6 and TRBJ2-1 for the parts outside the CDR3, the full variable domain is DAGVTQSPTHLIKTRGQQVTLRCSPKSGHDTVSWYQQALGQGPQFIFQYYEEEERQRGNFPDRFSGHQFPNYSSELNVNALLLGDSALYLCASSFFRGNGSEQFFGPGTRLTVL.

This clonotype was found a few times. The chain is built from TRBV12-3 or TRBV12-4 and TRBJ1-4; the match to TRBD1 covers 7 bases. The CDR3 is made up of 17 amino acids. The V segment lost 5 bases and the J segment 4 bases; nucleotides outside the gene matches: 13. The DNA for the CDR3 is TGTGCCAGCAGTGAGCTGACCGGGACAGATCTTAATGAAAAACTGTTTTTT. Encoded protein: CASSELTGTDLNEKLFF.

In the case of this clonotype: A clone one base away is much larger, so this may be a read error. The chain combines TRBV9 with TRBJ2-1; D is ambiguous. The CDR3 covers 13 residues. Germline V gene data show CDR1 as SGDLS and CDR2 as YYNGEE. The chain's CDR3 is CASSVGTYHEQSF. DNA for the CDR3: TGTGCCAGCAGCGTAGGTACCTACCATGAGCAGTCCTTC.

Many counts were recorded for this clonotype. The chain links TRBV27 to TRBJ2-5; D is undetermined. The CDR3 sequence is 16 residues long. Trimming cost V 4 bases and J 5 bases, with 20 bases left between them. The germline CDR1 and CDR2 sequences are MNHEY and SMNVEV (reference sequence). The CDR3 here is CASSSTPSVLGETQYF. CDR3 nucleotide sequence: TGTGCCAGCAGTTCGACCCCGAGTGTATTGGGGGAGACCCAGTACTTC.

This clonotype was seen more than once but under ten times. The chain combines TRBV29-1 with TRBJ1-4; a weak D match, TRBD1 (6 bases). This CDR3 comprises 13 residues. The V end lost 4 bases, the J end lost 6 bases, and 12 bases lay between the germline ends. Germline values: CDR1 SQVTM, CDR2 ANQGSEA. CDR3 in DNA: TGCAGCGTTGCAGGGGTGGGATATGAAAAACTGTTTTTT. Translating gives CSVAGVGYEKLFF.

A few counts support this clonotype. The genes are TRBV29-1 and TRBJ1-5; possibly TRBD1 for D (5 bases). Germline CDR1 reads SQVTM; CDR2 reads ANQGSEA. Trimming took 6 bases from V and 7 from J, leaving 13 bases between them. The CDR3 is made up of 12 amino acids. For the CDR3, the DNA is TGCAGCGTCGCGGAATGGGGGCAGCCCCAGCATTTT. Translated, it gives CSVAEWGQPQHF.

This clonotype was seen at least ten times. This chain uses TRBV27 with TRBJ2-2; the D gene is possibly TRBD2 (7 bases). The CDR3 has 16 residues. The V end was cut by 9 bases, the J end by 4 bases, with 21 bases between. Germline-derived CDR1 and CDR2 are MNHEY and SMNVEV (reference sequence). In DNA, the CDR3 is TGTGCCAGTAGAGGGGGGGCTAGCGGACTCACCGGGGAGCTGTTTTTT. Protein product: CASRGGASGLTGELFF.

This clonotype was counted many times. The chain recombines TRBV29-1 with TRBJ1-5, with D possibly TRBD1 on 6 matching bases. This CDR3 has 12 amino acids. V lost 7 bases and J 7 bases, leaving 14 bases between the germline ends. The germline gives CDR1 SQVTM, CDR2 ANQGSEA. In DNA form, the CDR3 reads TGCAGCGCCCAACAACAGGGACAGCCCCAGCATTTT. Protein sequence: CSAQQQGQPQHF.

In DNA, the CDR3 is TGCGCCAGCAGCCAAGATCTTGCTGGGGCCCCGTATACGCAGTATTTT. Translated, it gives CASSQDLAGAPYTQYF. The genes are TRBV4-1 and TRBJ2-3; a weak D match, TRBD1 (5 bases). This CDR3 comprises 16 residues. The germline V gene encodes CDR1 MGHRA and CDR2 YSYEKL. V lost 0 bases and J 7 bases, leaving 17 bases between the germline ends.

This chain uses TRBV4-2 with TRBJ2-7; 14 bases align to TRBD2. This CDR3 is 17 amino acids long. Germline CDR1 and CDR2: LGHNA and YNFKEQ. V gave up 4 bases and J gave up 0 bases; unmatched junction bases: 5. This CDR3 reads CASSPTGTSGSSYEQYF. For the CDR3, the DNA is TGTGCCAGCAGCCCAACAGGGACTAGCGGGAGCTCCTACGAGCAGTACTTC.

This chain joins TRBV5-1 and TRBJ2-7, with D unresolved. The CDR3 covers 12 residues. Germline CDR1 SGHRS, CDR2 YFSETQ. Trimming left V 5 bases short and J 3 bases short, with 9 bases between. DNA for the CDR3: TGCGCCAGCAGGGACGGAATCTACGAGCAGTACTTC. This gives the protein CASRDGIYEQYF.

This clonotype was found many times. This rearrangement joins TRBV28 to TRBJ2-5; D is ambiguous. The germline CDR1 and CDR2 sequences are MDHEN and SYDVKM. V lost 3 bases and J 2 bases, leaving 10 bases between the germline ends. This CDR3 has 14 residues. CDR3 in DNA: TGTGCCAGCAGTTTCATCTCTGAGCAAGAGACCCAGTACTTC. Protein sequence: CASSFISEQETQYF.

This clonotype has only a few counts. Germline and junction disagree at one end, which may indicate a read error. V is TRBV12-3 or TRBV12-4 and J is TRBJ2-5, with a weak D call TRBD1 (5 bases). This CDR3 is 11 amino acids long. The CDR3 region is CASRGFSPRDF. The CDR3 DNA reads TGTGCCAGCAGGGGTTTTAGCCCCAGGGACTTC.

This clonotype came up a few times. The rearrangement links TRBV6-1 to TRBJ2-5, with D hard to call. Trimming removed 8 bases from V and 3 bases from J, with 13 bases in between. This CDR3 comprises 13 residues. Looked up from germline, CDR1 is MNHNS and CDR2 is SASEGT. This chain's CDR3 is CASSETRKETQYF. The CDR3 DNA is TGTGCCAGCTCGGAGACCCGAAAAGAGACCCAGTACTTC.

This clonotype was detected many times. The chain recombines TRBV5-1 with TRBJ2-1; TRBD2 agrees at 8 bases. Germline-derived CDR1 and CDR2 are SGHRS and YFSETQ. With 7 bases clipped from V and 5 bases from J, the junction kept 5 bases outside the gene matches. The CDR3 runs 13 residues. The CDR3 protein is CASYGTRDNEQFF. The CDR3 bases are TGCGCCAGCTACGGGACTAGAGACAATGAGCAGTTCTTC.

J is TRBJ2-4 and V is TRBV6-2 or TRBV6-3, with 9 bases aligning to TRBD2. The CDR3 runs to 15 residues. Germline-derived CDR1 and CDR2 are MNHEY and SVGEGT. J gave up 5 bases and V 8 bases, and 10 bases lay outside the gene matches. CDR3 sequence reads: CASRGAGGPQNIQYF. The CDR3 DNA follows: TGTGCCAGCCGAGGGGCGGGAGGGCCCCAAAACATTCAGTACTTC.

This chain connects TRBV25-1 to TRBJ1-3, with D possibly matching TRBD1 (5 bases). V was trimmed by 5 bases and J by 4 bases, leaving 18 bases between them. Germline V lookup: CDR1 MGHDK, CDR2 SYGVNS. The CDR3 contains 16 residues. For the CDR3, the DNA is TGTGCCAGCAGTCCTCGGGGTCAGGGTCGGGGAAACACCATATATTTT. Translated, it gives CASSPRGQGRGNTIYF.

This clonotype was seen a handful of times. The chain joins TRBV27 to TRBJ2-2; 9 bases fit TRBD1. The CDR3 runs to 17 residues. Per germline, CDR1 MNHEY and CDR2 SMNVEV (reference sequence). J was trimmed by 6 bases and V by 0 bases; bases with no gene match: 8. The chain's CDR3 is CASSLSAGTGLAGELFF. DNA for the CDR3: TGTGCCAGCAGTTTATCGGCCGGGACAGGGTTGGCCGGGGAGCTGTTTTTT.

This clonotype appeared many times. This chain joins TRBV20-1 and TRBJ1-1; possibly TRBD1 for D (5 bases). Trimming removed 5 bases at V and 11 bases at J, with 15 bases between. This CDR3 spans 11 amino acids. CDR1 is DFQATT and CDR2 is SNEGSKA in the germline V gene (reference sequence). Here the CDR3 DNA reads TGCAGTGCTCCTTATGAGGAGGGGGCTTTCTTT. Its translation: CSAPYEEGAFF.

Regarding this clonotype: An end of the junction differs from the germline gene, which may be a read error. The rearrangement joins TRBV7-9 to TRBJ2-1, with D perhaps TRBD1 (5 bases). This CDR3 has 13 residues. Germline values: CDR1 SEHNR, CDR2 FQNEAQ (reference sequence). CDR3 residues: CASSLRGGNEQLF. The CDR3 nucleotides are TGTGCCAGCAGCTTAAGGGGTGGGAATGAGCAGCTCTTC.

The chain joins TRBV15 to TRBJ2-1, with D perhaps matching TRBD1 or TRBD2 (6 bases each). The V end lost 4 bases, the J end lost 2 bases, and 21 bases lay between the germline ends. The CDR3 extends over 18 amino acids. CDR1 is LNHNV and CDR2 is YYDKDF in the germline V gene (reference sequence). Here the CDR3 DNA reads TGTGCCACCAGCATCGGGCCCCTAGGGGGGAATACCTACAATGAGCAGTTCTTC. Protein product: CATSIGPLGGNTYNEQFF. The full variable domain, in which reference TRBV15 and TRBJ2-1 provide the parts outside the CDR3, is DAMVIQNPRYQVTQFGKPVTLSCSQTLNHNVMYWYQQKSSQAPKLLFHYYDKDFNNEADTPDNFQSRRPNTSFCFLDIRSPGLGDTAMYLCATSIGPLGGNTYNEQFFGPGTRLTVL.

This clonotype has at least ten counts. CDR3 in amino acids: CASSLGASYYRGDEQFF. CDR3 coding DNA: TGCGCCAGCAGCTTAGGGGCCAGCTACTACAGGGGCGATGAGCAGTTCTTC. The chain recombines TRBV5-1 with TRBJ2-1; 7 bases map to TRBD1. The CDR3 is 17 residues long. The V gene end was trimmed by 2 bases and the J gene end by 8 bases; junction bases not matched to a gene: 16. Germline-derived CDR1 and CDR2 are SGHRS and YFSETQ.

The rearrangement joins TRBV29-1 to TRBJ2-1; D is uncertain. The CDR3 extends over 14 amino acids. Germline-derived CDR1 and CDR2 are SQVTM and ANQGSEA. Trimming took off 6 bases at V and 3 bases at J, with 15 bases between the two ends. CDR3 nucleotides: TGCAGCGTCCAGTTGGCGGAATACTACAATGAGCAGTTCTTC. This encodes CSVQLAEYYNEQFF.

V usage is TRBV20-1 and J usage is TRBJ2-7; TRBD2 aligns across 11 bases. Germline V lookup: CDR1 DFQATT, CDR2 SNEGSKA (reference sequence). The junction had 9 bases not matched to a gene; V was cut back by 6 bases and J by 5 bases. This CDR3 is 14 amino acids long. CDR3 loop: CSATGLAGAHEQYF. The CDR3 bases are TGCAGTGCGACCGGACTAGCGGGTGCCCACGAGCAGTACTTC.

This clonotype occurred many times. The chain recombines TRBV20-1 with TRBJ1-2, with D unclear. The germline V and J ends were trimmed by 4 bases and 3 bases, with 9 bases remaining between them. The CDR3 runs to 12 residues. CDR1 and CDR2 (germline): DFQATT, SNEGSKA (reference sequence). DNA of the CDR3: TGCAGTGCTATTTCACCGGACTATGGCTACACCTTC. Its protein is CSAISPDYGYTF.

The table lists this clonotype with many counts. The chain combines TRBV21-1 with TRBJ2-2; the DNA was not used to check the table's D call, TRBD2. TRBV21-1 is recorded as a pseudogene. There are 15 residues in the CDR3. The CDR3 region has the DNA TGTGCCAGCAGCTCCTCGACTAAGGACACCGGGGAGCTGTTTTTT. Translation gives CASSSSTKDTGELFF.

This clonotype was counted only a few times. The chain is built from TRBV7-9 and TRBJ2-7; 8 positions agree with TRBD2. This CDR3 spans 14 amino acids. CDR1 is SEHNR, CDR2 FQNEAQ, per germline (reference sequence). V trimming: 5 bases; J trimming: 3 bases; junction bases outside the gene matches: 6. CDR3 sequence reads: CASSRTSSLYEQYF. The CDR3 nucleotides are TGTGCCAGCAGCCGGACTAGCAGCCTCTACGAGCAGTACTTC.

The rearrangement joins TRBV19 to TRBJ2-1, with 7 bases aligning to TRBD2. Germline CDR1 is LNHDA and CDR2 is SQIVND (reference sequence). The CDR3 is 18 residues long. After removal of 4 bases from V and 9 bases from J, the junction contained 21 bases not matched to a gene. In DNA form, the CDR3 reads TGTGCCAGTAGTAGGGGGGGAGCGAGAGGTAATAGCATCGGTGAGCAGTTCTTC. Translated, it gives CASSRGGARGNSIGEQFF.

This chain links TRBV20-1 with TRBJ1-2; D remains unclear. Trimming removed 1 base from V and 4 bases from J, with 16 bases in between. The CDR3 spans 15 residues. Germline assignment: CDR1 DFQATT and CDR2 SNEGSKA (reference sequence). CDR3 protein: CSARAPPPRPYGYTF. The CDR3 region has the DNA TGCAGTGCTAGAGCTCCCCCGCCCCGACCCTATGGCTACACCTTC.